Listed below are T cell receptor beta chains from one sample, sequenced in a study of response to subunit inactivated influenza vaccine. TCRdb redid the calling of the RT-PCR reads with MiXCR, one entry per CDR3 protein. The sample includes roughly 570,000 distinct CDR3 sequences, 10% to 15% of them seen just once. Sequenced here: PBMCs from blood, sampled roughly 47 days after vaccination. The receptors come from a man aged 45-65 years who received an inactivated influenza vaccine. CDR3s include the opening cysteine and the closing phenylalanine or tryptophan. D genes are given only for firm matches. Size values are once, few and many counts, or a class for expanded clones, and some rows have none.

v_gene	d_gene	abundance	j_gene	CDR3nt	CDR3aa
TRBV15	.	.	TRBJ2-1	TGTGCCACCAGCAGATGGGGACGCCGGTACAATGAGCAGTTCTTC	CATSRWGRRYNEQFF
TRBV29-1	TRBD2	.	TRBJ2-1	TGCAGCGCCGCGTTGGAGCGGGAGGGCCGGTTTGGTGAGCAGTTCTTC	CSAALEREGRFGEQFF
TRBV5-1	.	few	TRBJ1-3	TGCGCCAGCAGGGACGGACGGGGCTCTGGAAACACCATATATTTT	CASRDGRGSGNTIYF
TRBV28	.	.	TRBJ2-7	TGTGCCAGCTCTACCCATGTCCGGGTTCCCTACGAGCAGTACTTC	CASSTHVRVPYEQYF
TRBV5-1	.	.	TRBJ2-7	TGCGCCAGCACCCCCGGGGGTACCCACGAGCAGTACTTC	CASTPGGTHEQYF
TRBV7-6	.	.	TRBJ1-1	TGTGCCATCAGCTTAGTGCCCAGTGTGAACACTGAAGCTTTCTTT	CAISLVPSVNTEAFF
TRBV4-2	.	few	TRBJ2-7	TGTGCCAGCAGCCAAGATAAGGGGACCTCCTACGAGCAGTACTTC	CASSQDKGTSYEQYF
TRBV6-5	TRBD1	.	TRBJ1-5	TGTGCCAGCAGTTACGACAGGGCATTCAATCAGCCCCAGCATTTT	CASSYDRAFNQPQHF
TRBV6-5	.	few	TRBJ2-3	TGTGCAACCACGGGGGGCCCAGGTTTATATTTT	CATTGGPGLYF
TRBV5-8	TRBD2	many	TRBJ2-1	TGTGCCAGCAGCTACTTCACCGGGACTAATTACAATGAGCAGTTCTTC	CASSYFTGTNYNEQFF
TRBV3-1	.	many	TRBJ2-1	TGTGCCAGCAGCCAATACGGTAGGGGTGAGCAGTTCTTC	CASSQYGRGEQFF
TRBV12-3/TRBV12-4	TRBD2	.	TRBJ2-5	TGTGCCAGCAGACGGGGGACTAAAGGGGTTGAGACCCAGTACTTC	CASRRGTKGVETQYF
TRBV6-1	.	few	TRBJ2-1	TGTGCCAGCAGCCGCTCGGACAGTACAGTGGGGAATGAGCAGTTCTTC	CASSRSDSTVGNEQFF
TRBV2	.	.	TRBJ1-1	TGTGCCAGCAGTTATACAGGCCGTTTGGACACTGAAGCTTTCTTT	CASSYTGRLDTEAFF
TRBV4-1	.	once	TRBJ2-5	TGCGCCAGCAGCCCTGATAGAGGGGGTGGAGTTGGAGAGACCCAGTACTTC	CASSPDRGGGVGETQYF
TRBV27	TRBD2	.	TRBJ2-3	TGTGCCAGCAGCCTCGGACTAGCGGGGATCGCAGATACGCAGTATTTT	CASSLGLAGIADTQYF
TRBV4-3	TRBD2	.	TRBJ2-1	TGCGCCAGCAGCCAAGATACGTCTAGCGGGGGCCGGAAGGAGCAGTTCTTC	CASSQDTSSGGRKEQFF
TRBV6-6	.	many	TRBJ1-2	TGTGCCAGCGGGGCAGGGGTCCTCTATGGCTACACCTTC	CASGAGVLYGYTF
TRBV6-2/TRBV6-3	.	.	TRBJ2-2	TGTGCCAGCAGGCCACCTCAGGCCGGGGAGCTGTTTTTT	CASRPPQAGELFF
TRBV3-1	.	few	TRBJ2-7	TGTGCCAGCAGCCAAGAGGTCATTTTGGAGGGAGGCGAGCAGTACTTC	CASSQEVILEGGEQYF
TRBV5-1	.	.	TRBJ2-7	TGCGCCAGCAGCTTGGCGCAGGGGAGGTACGAGCAGTACTTC	CASSLAQGRYEQYF
TRBV20-1	TRBD2	many	TRBJ2-3	TGCAGTGCTTCCCACGGGGGGAGCACAGATACGCAGTATTTT	CSASHGGSTDTQYF
TRBV20-1	.	.	TRBJ2-1	TGCAGTGCTAGAGACGGGAGCGGCATGACGGTCTATGAGCAGTTCTTC	CSARDGSGMTVYEQFF
TRBV9	TRBD2	few	TRBJ2-2	TGTGCCACCCATGGCGGGGGGGCCTCTACAACCGGGGAGCTGTTTTTT	CATHGGGASTTGELFF
TRBV4-3	.	few	TRBJ2-5	TGCGCCAGCAGCCCCTATGGGGTAGCAGGGCAAGAGACCCAGTACTTC	CASSPYGVAGQETQYF
TRBV12-3/TRBV12-4	TRBD1	.	TRBJ1-1	TGTGCCAGCAGTAAGGACAGGGGGGTCGCTTTCTTT	CASSKDRGVAFF
TRBV3-1	.	few	TRBJ2-7	TGTGCCAGCAGCCAAGATGGGGGGCACCGCCTCGAGCAGTACTTC	CASSQDGGHRLEQYF
TRBV5-1	.	few	TRBJ1-3	TGCGCCAGCAGCAGGACCCCGATAAGGGACTCTGGAAACACCATATATTTT	CASSRTPIRDSGNTIYF
TRBV28	TRBD1	few	TRBJ1-2	TGTGCCAGCAGACTGACAGGGAATAACTATGGCTACACCTTC	CASRLTGNNYGYTF
TRBV6-5	.	many	TRBJ2-5	TGTGCCAGCAGTTACCTCGCATTTCAAGAGACCCAGTACTTC	CASSYLAFQETQYF
TRBV6-2/TRBV6-3	TRBD2	many	TRBJ2-3	TGTGCCAGCAGTTACTTAGGTAGCGGGGTTCTCACAGATACGCAGTATTTT	CASSYLGSGVLTDTQYF
TRBV12-3/TRBV12-4	TRBD1	few	TRBJ2-3	TGTGCCAGCAGTTTAGGAGACACAGGGGGCGGGTCAGATACGCAGTATTTT	CASSLGDTGGGSDTQYF
TRBV6-1	.	.	TRBJ2-3	TGTGCCAGCGCCTTGGGGTGGAGAGATACGCAGTATTTT	CASALGWRDTQYF
TRBV18	.	.	TRBJ2-2	TGTGCCAGCTCCACATCCGGCCAGGGTGTCCCCGGGGAGCTGTTTTTT	CASSTSGQGVPGELFF
TRBV20-1	TRBD2	few	TRBJ2-3	TGCAGTGCTAGTCCTCCGAAGGGGAGCGGGAGAGTAGATACGCAGTATTTT	CSASPPKGSGRVDTQYF
TRBV7-2	TRBD2	many	TRBJ2-5	TGTGCCAGCAGCTTACGGGGTAGCGGGACTACTCAAGAGACCCAGTACTTC	CASSLRGSGTTQETQYF
TRBV20-1	TRBD2	few	TRBJ2-3	TGCAGCTCCGGGAGGGACACAGATACGCAGTATTTT	CSSGRDTDTQYF
TRBV29-1	.	few	TRBJ2-7	TGCAGCGTTAGGGACTTATCCTACGAGCAGTACTTC	CSVRDLSYEQYF
TRBV12-3/TRBV12-4	.	few	TRBJ2-1	TGTGCCAGCAGTTTCACAGACATTCAGGGGCAGTTCTTC	CASSFTDIQGQFF
TRBV7-8	.	many	TRBJ2-4	TGTGCCAGCAGCTCCGGACCTCTCGGCAACATTCAGTACTTC	CASSSGPLGNIQYF
TRBV5-1	.	.	TRBJ2-7	TGCGCCAGCAGCTTGGGATCTGGAGGACCGAACTCCTACGAGCAGTACTTC	CASSLGSGGPNSYEQYF
TRBV29-1	TRBD2	few	TRBJ2-7	TGCAGCGTTGCCCCGGGACTAGCGGGATCCCACGAGCAGTACTTC	CSVAPGLAGSHEQYF
TRBV5-1	.	few	TRBJ2-2	TGCGCCAGCAGCATCAGGGGCTCCTTGAACACCGGGGAGCTGTTTTTT	CASSIRGSLNTGELFF
TRBV28	TRBD2	.	TRBJ2-5	TGTGCCAGCAGTTCCGGGACTAGCGGGGTCCTGGTCCAAGAGACCCAGTACTTC	CASSSGTSGVLVQETQYF
TRBV27	.	few	TRBJ1-1	TGTGCCAGCAGAGAACTCGGGACAAAGGTTGAAGCTTTCTTT	CASRELGTKVEAFF
TRBV20-1	TRBD2	few	TRBJ2-3	TGCAGTGCTAGTCGCCTAGCGGGAGTGGGAGGGGCCACAGATACGCAGTATTTT	CSASRLAGVGGATDTQYF
TRBV29-1	.	many	TRBJ2-2	TGCAGCGTTCGGGAGTACACCGGGGAGCTGTTTTTT	CSVREYTGELFF
TRBV7-2	.	few	TRBJ1-3	TGTGCCAGCAGCTCAATACAGGGCGTCTCTGGAAACACCATATATTTT	CASSSIQGVSGNTIYF